These 32 T cell receptor beta chains share one sample of origin, sequenced in a study of early T cells in non-severe SARS-CoV-2 infection. From the 5' RACE reads, TCRdb called clonotypes with MiXCR, one entry per CDR3 protein. The sample records 25,000 to 35,000 distinct CDR3 sequences, less than 6% being singletons. Sequences were obtained from whole blood. These receptors were obtained from an adult who was a healthcare worker with PCR-confirmed SARS-CoV-2 infection or an uninfected control (not recorded which).

The genes are TRBV7-2 and TRBJ1-2; TRBD1 might be the D (5 bases). CDR3 length: 15 amino acids. The V end lost 1 base, the J end lost 5 bases, and 14 bases lay between the germline ends. Germline V lookup: CDR1 SGHTA, CDR2 FQGNSA. This CDR3 reads CASSLVWGEVYGYTF. CDR3 DNA: TGTGCCAGCAGCTTAGTTTGGGGGGAGGTATATGGCTACACCTTC. Together with reference TRBV7-2 and TRBJ1-2, the CDR3 gives the full variable domain: GAGVSQSPSNKVTEKGKDVELRCDPISGHTALYWYRQSLGQGLEFLIYFQGNSAPDKSGLPSDRFSAERTGGSVSTLTIQRTQQEDSAVYLCASSLVWGEVYGYTFGSGTRLTVV.

This clonotype was counted at least ten times. This chain uses TRBV28 with TRBJ1-2, with unresolved D. This CDR3 is built from 14 residues. The germline V gene encodes CDR1 MDHEN and CDR2 SYDVKM. Trimming took 3 bases from V and 4 from J, leaving 12 bases between them. The CDR3 DNA follows: TGTGCCAGCAGTTTGAACAAGGGTTCCTATGGCTACACCTTC. Protein sequence: CASSLNKGSYGYTF.

This clonotype appeared many times. V is TRBV5-4 and J is TRBJ2-2, with TRBD2 identical over 12 bases. V dropped 4 bases and J dropped 3; count of bases not matched to a gene: 7. The germline CDR1 and CDR2 sequences are SGHNT and YYREEE (reference sequence). The CDR3 consists of 17 residues. The CDR3 spells CASSRPTSGGYTGELFF. CDR3 bases: TGTGCCAGCAGCCGACCGACTAGCGGGGGCTACACCGGGGAGCTGTTTTTT.

The table lists this clonotype with many counts. The V call is TRBV3-1, the J call TRBJ1-2, with D uncertain. V was trimmed by 3 bases and J by 0 bases, leaving 8 bases between them. The CDR3 is 14 amino acids. The germline CDR1 and CDR2 sequences are LGHDT and YNNKEL (reference sequence). The CDR3 here is CASSHHDSNYGYTF. The CDR3 region has the DNA TGTGCCAGCAGCCATCACGATTCTAACTATGGCTACACCTTC.

The rearrangement links TRBV10-2 to TRBJ2-2; 10 bases fit TRBD1. This CDR3 comprises 15 residues. J gave up 6 bases and V 6 bases, and 7 bases lay outside the gene matches. From germline, CDR1 is WSHSY and CDR2 SAAADI. CDR3 sequence: CASSAAGTGAGELFF. CDR3 in DNA: TGCGCCAGCAGCGCGGCCGGGACAGGGGCCGGGGAGCTGTTTTTT.

This clonotype was seen many times. This chain connects TRBV19 to TRBJ2-5; D is possibly TRBD1 (6 bases). Trimming stripped 6 bases from V and 9 bases from J, with 17 bases between. Germline CDR1 LNHDA, CDR2 SQIVND (reference sequence). The CDR3 covers 13 residues. The DNA for the CDR3 is TGTGCCAGTAGCCTTACAGGGTACAGAGCCCAGTACTTC. This encodes CASSLTGYRAQYF.

The chain joins TRBV11-2 to TRBJ2-7; D is perhaps TRBD1 (5 bases). CDR1 SGHAT and CDR2 FQNNGV come from the germline V gene. Trimming took off 5 bases at V and 3 bases at J, with 11 bases between the two ends. The CDR3 runs to 13 residues. The CDR3 sequence is CASSLDTYYEQYF. In nucleotides, the CDR3 is TGTGCCAGCAGCCTGGACACCTACTACGAGCAGTACTTC. Complete variable domain (other parts from reference TRBV11-2 and TRBJ2-7): EAGVAQSPRYKIIEKRQSVAFWCNPISGHATLYWYQQILGQGPKLLIQFQNNGVVDDSQLPKDRFSAERLKGVDSTLKIQPAKLEDSAVYLCASSLDTYYEQYFGPGTRLTVT.

The chain employs TRBV29-1 and TRBJ2-7; 7 bases align to TRBD1. V shed 4 bases and J 4 bases; nucleotides not matched to a gene: 4. The CDR3 has 12 residues. The germline gives CDR1 SQVTM, CDR2 ANQGSEA. CDR3 protein: CSVGGQPYEQYF. The CDR3 DNA is TGCAGCGTTGGGGGACAGCCGTACGAGCAGTACTTC.

Concerning this clonotype itself: A much more abundant neighbour one base away suggests this may be a read error. This likely comes from a read error, as the CDR3 has no conserved phenylalanine or tryptophan at its end. This chain uses TRBV6-1 with TRBJ2-3; 9 bases map to TRBD2. The CDR3 is 14 residues long. The V segment lost 2 bases and the J segment 4 bases; nucleotides outside the gene matches: 1. Germline V gene data show CDR1 as MNHNS and CDR2 as SASEGT. CDR3 DNA: TGTGCCAGCAGTGAACTAGCGGGGCCAGATACGCAGTATTCT. Its translation: CASSELAGPDTQYS.

The V call is TRBV27, the J call TRBJ2-3; no definite D call. From germline, CDR1 is MNHEY and CDR2 SMNVEV (reference sequence). The V end lost 7 bases, the J end lost 4 bases, and 18 bases lay between the germline ends. The CDR3 length is 15 residues. The CDR3 DNA is TGTGCCAGCAACCGACTCCCCCTTATCGCAGATACGCAGTATTTT. Translating it yields CASNRLPLIADTQYF.

This clonotype was recorded at least ten times. The rearrangement links TRBV28 to TRBJ2-7; D perhaps matches TRBD1 (6 bases). The V and J ends lost 3 bases and 2 bases respectively, with 17 bases between them. The CDR3 length is 16 residues. The germline CDR1 and CDR2 sequences are MDHEN and SYDVKM. Here the CDR3 reads CASSFLSWGTTYEQYF. In nucleotides, the CDR3 is TGTGCCAGCAGTTTCCTCAGCTGGGGGACAACCTACGAGCAGTACTTC.

This clonotype was seen repeatedly, ten times or more. V is TRBV6-1 and J is TRBJ1-2; TRBD1 agrees at 11 bases. The CDR3 has 14 residues. From germline, CDR1 is MNHNS and CDR2 SASEGT. With 8 bases clipped from V and 6 bases from J, the junction kept 8 bases outside the gene matches. For the CDR3, the DNA is TGTGCCAGCTCCACCCGGGACAGGGGGAATGGCTACACCTTC. It is translated as CASSTRDRGNGYTF.

This clonotype has a count of ten or more. V and J are TRBV20-1 and TRBJ1-2, with TRBD1 matching 7 bases. CDR1 is DFQATT, CDR2 SNEGSKA, per germline (reference sequence). This CDR3 has 16 amino acids. The ends lost 5 bases at V and 4 bases at J; junction bases unmatched: 16. CDR3 sequence: CSARPLTGLLSYGYTF. CDR3 nucleotide sequence: TGCAGTGCTCGACCCTTGACAGGGCTGCTGAGCTATGGCTACACCTTC.

This clonotype has a count of ten or more. The rearrangement uses TRBV7-9 and TRBJ1-1; TRBD1 aligns across 7 bases. The CDR3 runs to 19 residues. V lost 2 bases to trimming and J lost 4 bases; unmatched junction nucleotides: 19. Germline lookup yields CDR1 SEHNR and CDR2 FQNEAQ (reference sequence). This CDR3 is CASSLRPPQGGKFSTEAFF. Here the CDR3 DNA reads TGTGCCAGCAGCTTACGACCCCCGCAAGGGGGCAAGTTTAGCACTGAAGCTTTCTTT.

This clonotype was detected a few times. The V call is TRBV29-1, the J call TRBJ1-1; D might be TRBD1 (5 bases). CDR1 and CDR2 (germline): SQVTM, ANQGSEA. Trimming cost V 4 bases and J 2 bases, with 11 bases left between them. The CDR3 covers 13 residues. In DNA form, the CDR3 reads TGCAGCGTTGGCCAGGGAGGAAACACTGAAGCTTTCTTT. Translated: CSVGQGGNTEAFF.

This chain connects TRBV6-6 to TRBJ2-7; 10 nucleotides agree with TRBD1. Germline CDR1 and CDR2: MNHNY and SVGAGI (reference sequence). V gave up 1 base and J gave up 5 bases; unmatched junction bases: 2. The CDR3 covers 14 residues. CDR3 sequence (DNA): TGTGCCAGCAGTTACTGGGACAGGGGCAACGAGCAGTACTTC. It translates to CASSYWDRGNEQYF.

This clonotype occurred many times. V usage is TRBV19 and J usage is TRBJ1-5, with TRBD1 matching over 10 bases. The germline V gene encodes CDR1 LNHDA and CDR2 SQIVND (reference sequence). J lost 6 bases, V lost 4 bases, and 9 bases had no gene match. There are 16 residues in the CDR3. CDR3 protein: CASSTQTGGYVQPQHF. The CDR3 nucleotides are TGTGCCAGTAGTACCCAGACAGGGGGCTATGTTCAGCCCCAGCATTTT. Combining the CDR3 with reference TRBV19 and TRBJ1-5 gives the whole variable domain DGGITQSPKYLFRKEGQNVTLSCEQNLNHDAMYWYRQDPGQGLRLIYYSQIVNDFQKGDIAEGYSVSREKKESFPLTVTSAQKNPTAFYLCASSTQTGGYVQPQHFGDGTRLSIL.

This clonotype appeared many times. V and J are TRBV7-6 and TRBJ2-7; 7 bases are a match to TRBD2. Germline CDR1 and CDR2: SGHVS and FNYEAQ. Trimming took 5 bases from V and 0 from J; bases not matched to a gene: 10. The CDR3 covers 16 residues. The CDR3 DNA is TGTGCCAGCAGCAGTCTCGGGGGGAAGAGCTCCTACGAGCAGTACTTC. This sequence encodes CASSSLGGKSSYEQYF.

At least ten counts were recorded for this clonotype. CDR3 region: CASSLGGTDTLHF. The CDR3 coding sequence is TGTGCCAGCAGCTTAGGGGGGACAGATACCCTCCACTTT. The rearrangement joins TRBV7-6 to TRBJ1-6, with TRBD1 identical over 7 bases. Germline V gene data show CDR1 as SGHVS and CDR2 as FNYEAQ. This CDR3 has 13 residues. V gave up 1 base and J gave up 14 bases; unmatched junction bases: 5.

This clonotype has a handful of counts. V usage is TRBV20-1 and J usage is TRBJ2-7; no firm D call. The germline CDR1 and CDR2 sequences are DFQATT and SNEGSKA (reference sequence). The CDR3 spans 13 residues. V was pared by 1 base and J by 0 bases, with 7 bases between. The CDR3 region has the DNA TGCAGTGCTAGAGGTGAGAGCTCCTACGAGCAGTACTTC. Residues: CSARGESSYEQYF.

This clonotype was found a few times. The V and J genes are TRBV29-1 and TRBJ1-1; TRBD1 might be the D (5 bases). Between the trimmed V and J ends, which lost 0 bases and 4 bases, there was a span of 9 bases. This CDR3 spans 13 amino acids. CDR1 is SQVTM and CDR2 is ANQGSEA in the germline V gene. The CDR3 spells CSVEDLGTTEAFF. CDR3 nucleotide sequence: TGCAGCGTTGAAGATCTCGGGACCACTGAAGCTTTCTTT. Variable domain in full (rest from reference TRBV29-1 and TRBJ1-1): SAVISQKPSRDICQRGTSLTIQCQVDSQVTMMFWYRQQPGQSLTLIATANQGSEATYESGFVIDKFPISRPNLTFSTLTVSNMSPEDSSIYLCSVEDLGTTEAFFGQGTRLTVV.

With regard to this clonotype: This may come from a read error, since a much larger clone is one base off. The chain has TRBV19 and TRBJ2-6; D not resolved. Per germline, CDR1 LNHDA and CDR2 SQIVND (reference sequence). This CDR3 has 14 amino acids. The CDR3 coding sequence is TGTGCCAGTAGTATCTACTCTGGGACCAACGTCCTGACTTTC. Its translation is CASSIYSGTNVLTF.

Ten or more counts support this clonotype. The rearrangement joins TRBV7-6 to TRBJ2-6; unclear D gene. CDR1 SGHVS and CDR2 FNYEAQ come from the germline V gene. This CDR3 contains 16 residues. The V end lost 5 bases, the J end lost 0 bases, and 11 bases lay between the germline ends. CDR3 region: CASSPPRTSGANVLTF. Written as DNA, the CDR3 is TGTGCCAGCAGCCCTCCCCGCACCTCTGGGGCCAACGTCCTGACTTTC.

This clonotype was counted at least ten times. V gene TRBV3-1 combines with J gene TRBJ1-2, with D unclear. CDR1 and CDR2 (germline): LGHDT, YNNKEL (reference sequence). There are 18 residues in the CDR3. The V and J ends lost 0 bases and 8 bases respectively, with 25 bases between them. The DNA for the CDR3 is TGTGCCAGCAGCCAAGAGCCCCGGGTAGAACTTTCCACGGGGGGCTACACCTTC. This gives the protein CASSQEPRVELSTGGYTF.

This clonotype has at least ten counts. The chain carries TRBV20-1 and TRBJ2-3; TRBD2 aligns across 9 bases. Germline loops: CDR1 DFQATT, CDR2 SNEGSKA (reference sequence). The CDR3 totals 14 residues. J was trimmed by 2 bases and V by 7 bases; bases with no gene match: 7. For the CDR3, the DNA is TGCAGTGTTAGTCCTAGCGGGGCCACAGATACGCAGTATTTT. Its translation is CSVSPSGATDTQYF.

The chain links TRBV9 to TRBJ2-7; D is undetermined. Trimming removed 1 base from V and 7 bases from J, with 12 bases in between. CDR3 length: 13 residues. Germline V gene data show CDR1 as SGDLS and CDR2 as YYNGEE. CDR3 amino acids: CASSVSPTEEQYF. Here the CDR3 DNA reads TGTGCCAGCAGCGTAAGCCCCACGGAAGAGCAGTACTTC.

This clonotype occurred many times. The V gene is TRBV12-3 or TRBV12-4, the J gene TRBJ2-1; D not resolved. V lost 7 bases to trimming and J lost 8 bases, with 18 bases between them. This CDR3 region has 14 residues. The CDR3 DNA follows: TGTGCCAGCACCTTGGGTAGGGTCGCTCATGAGCAGTTCTTC. Protein sequence: CASTLGRVAHEQFF.

This clonotype showed up many times. This chain connects TRBV28 to TRBJ2-7; 10 bases agree with TRBD1. The ends lost 5 bases at V and 6 bases at J; junction bases unmatched: 7. The CDR3 runs 14 residues. From germline, CDR1 is MDHEN and CDR2 SYDVKM. The DNA for the CDR3 is TGTGCCAGCAGTGGGGGACAGGGGTCGTGCGAGCAGTACTTC. Its protein product is CASSGGQGSCEQYF.

There are many counts of this clonotype. V is TRBV14 and J is TRBJ2-2, with 8 bases matching TRBD2. The CDR3 is made up of 16 amino acids. The germline V gene encodes CDR1 SGHDN and CDR2 FVKESK. J was trimmed by 6 bases and V by 3 bases; bases with no gene match: 9. The CDR3 is CASSQAQGLGAGELFF. The CDR3 bases are TGTGCCAGCAGCCAGGCCCAGGGACTAGGGGCCGGGGAGCTGTTTTTT.

This clonotype was detected ten times or more. V is TRBV6-5 and J is TRBJ1-5; 7 bases align to TRBD1. Per germline, CDR1 MNHEY and CDR2 SVGAGI. The CDR3 extends over 14 amino acids. Unmatched junction bases numbered 8, after V lost 6 bases and J lost 6 bases. The CDR3 loop is CASRPNRGSQPQHF. For the CDR3, the DNA is TGTGCCAGCAGACCCAACAGGGGTAGTCAGCCCCAGCATTTT.

Many counts were recorded for this clonotype. The chain recombines TRBV11-2 with TRBJ1-6; TRBD1 matches 7 bases. This CDR3 has 21 amino acids. Germline V lookup: CDR1 SGHAT, CDR2 FQNNGV. V shed 1 base and J 0 bases; nucleotides not matched to a gene: 15. The CDR3 region is CASSLASPDRLPSSYNSPLHF. CDR3 nucleotides: TGTGCCAGCAGCTTAGCTTCACCGGACAGGCTCCCGAGCTCCTATAATTCACCCCTCCACTTT.

V and J are TRBV5-4 and TRBJ2-3; TRBD2 agrees at 7 bases. CDR3 size: 16 residues. Per germline, CDR1 SGHNT and CDR2 YYREEE (reference sequence). J was trimmed by 0 bases and V by 4 bases; bases with no gene match: 8. In DNA form, the CDR3 reads TGTGCCAGCAGCCAGAAGGAGCGGGGAAGCACAGATACGCAGTATTTT. Protein sequence: CASSQKERGSTDTQYF.